These T cell receptor beta chains were read from a single sample in a study of technical replicates of blood from a handful of donors. Measured with immunoSEQ multiplex PCR; TCRdb has only the in-frame clones, and not every one. The sample records under 85,000 clones, around 96% being singletons. The sequenced sample was T cells isolated from PBMCs. Every receptor here comes from a human donor in good health. Both conserved end residues are part of each CDR3. The D gene is left open where the match is weak. The size field is filled for only some rows; it gives once, few, many or a size class.

v_call	d_call	j_call	clone_size	cdr3_aa	cdr3_nt
TRBV29-1	.	TRBJ2-3	.	CSVEDLRGTDTQYF	TGCAGCGTTGAAGATCTCAGGGGTACAGATACGCAGTATTTT
TRBV9	TRBD1	TRBJ2-6	.	CASSVHPGQGIAGANVLTF	TGTGCCAGCAGCGTACATCCGGGACAGGGGATCGCTGGGGCCAACGTCCTGACTTTC
TRBV5-1	TRBD2	TRBJ2-7	.	CASSPGGGISLYEQYF	TGCGCCAGCAGCCCCGGGGGGGGGATTTCCCTCTACGAGCAGTACTTC
TRBV2	.	TRBJ1-5	.	CASREGSSNQPQHF	TGTGCCAGCAGGGAAGGGAGTAGCAATCAGCCCCAGCATTTT
TRBV5-1	TRBD1	TRBJ1-4	.	CASSLGQGREKLFF	TGCGCCAGCAGCTTAGGACAGGGGAGGGAAAAACTGTTTTTT
TRBV10-3	.	TRBJ2-1	.	CAISESSDEQFF	TGTGCCATCAGTGAGTCTAGCGATGAGCAGTTCTTC
TRBV5-6	.	TRBJ1-1	.	CASSSGSTEAFF	TGTGCCAGCAGCTCGGGTTCCACTGAAGCTTTCTTT
TRBV5-1	.	TRBJ2-3	.	CASSLQGHTDTQYF	TGCGCCAGCAGCTTGCAGGGACACACAGATACGCAGTATTTT
TRBV27	.	TRBJ2-7	.	CASTQAPTYEQYF	TGTGCCAGCACGCAAGCCCCTACCTACGAGCAGTACTTC
TRBV9	TRBD1	TRBJ2-3	.	CASSVGDREITDTQYF	TGTGCCAGCAGCGTCGGGGACAGGGAAATCACAGATACGCAGTATTTT
TRBV5-4	TRBD1	TRBJ2-7	.	CASSLRDRTYEQYF	TGTGCCAGCAGCTTGAGGGACAGGACCTACGAGCAGTACTTC
TRBV19	.	TRBJ2-7	.	CASSIQGSEQYF	TGTGCCAGTAGTATTCAGGGGAGCGAGCAGTACTTC
TRBV7-6	.	TRBJ1-6	.	CASSLAQDSPLHF	TGTGCCAGCAGCTTAGCACAAGATTCACCCCTCCACTTT
TRBV5-1	.	TRBJ2-7	.	CASSLGGLGAYEQYF	TGCGCCAGCAGCTTGGGAGGGCTGGGAGCCTACGAGCAGTACTTC
TRBV5-1	TRBD1	TRBJ2-3	.	CASSQVRDRATDTQYF	TGCGCCAGCAGCCAAGTCCGGGACAGGGCTACAGATACGCAGTATTTT
TRBV2	TRBD1	TRBJ1-2	once	CASSGTGGGGYTF	TGTGCCAGCAGTGGAACAGGGGGCGGGGGCTACACCTTC
TRBV6-5	TRBD1	TRBJ1-1	.	CASSRQGGWTEAFF	TGTGCCAGCAGCCGACAGGGAGGATGGACTGAAGCTTTCTTT
TRBV11-3	.	TRBJ1-2	.	CASSLNPTGPYGYTF	TGTGCCAGCAGCTTAAATCCCACGGGTCCCTATGGCTACACCTTC
TRBV30	TRBD2	TRBJ2-3	once	CAGTSGSFGDTQYF	TGTGCCGGGACTAGCGGGAGCTTCGGAGATACGCAGTATTTT
TRBV20-1	.	TRBJ1-2	.	CSARVDYGYTF	TGCAGTGCTAGGGTAGATTATGGCTACACCTTC
TRBV5-6	TRBD1	TRBJ1-2	.	CASSLGQDYGYTF	TGTGCCAGCAGCCTAGGACAGGATTATGGCTACACCTTC
TRBV9	.	TRBJ1-1	once	CASSVAGHSNTEAFF	TGTGCCAGCAGCGTAGCCGGACACTCCAACACTGAAGCTTTCTTT
TRBV19	.	TRBJ2-7	.	CASSSGGLHYEQYF	TGTGCCAGTAGTTCTGGTGGGCTTCACTACGAGCAGTACTTC
TRBV29-1	TRBD2	TRBJ2-2	once	CSVDSGRATGELFF	TGCAGCGTTGACTCCGGGAGGGCCACCGGGGAGCTGTTTTTT
TRBV28	.	TRBJ2-1	.	CASTLSGSSYNEQFF	TGTGCCAGCACCCTTTCGGGAAGCTCCTACAATGAGCAGTTCTTC
TRBV19	.	TRBJ2-7	.	CASSMQGKGEQYF	TGTGCCAGTAGTATGCAGGGGAAGGGGGAGCAGTACTTC
TRBV4-1	.	TRBJ1-2	.	CASSRPGEGLTYGYTF	TGCGCCAGCAGCCGCCCTGGGGAGGGTTTAACCTATGGCTACACCTTC
TRBV7-8	.	TRBJ2-5	once	CASSPPPPRQETQYF	TGTGCCAGCAGCCCCCCACCCCCGCGTCAAGAGACCCAGTACTTC
TRBV7-9	.	TRBJ2-3	once	CASSFEEENTQYF	TGTGCCAGCAGCTTTGAGGAGGAGAATACGCAGTATTTT
TRBV9	TRBD1	TRBJ2-7	.	CASSVGPTGGSYEQYF	TGTGCCAGCAGCGTAGGGCCAACAGGGGGTTCCTACGAGCAGTACTTC
TRBV19	.	TRBJ1-2	.	CASSMGRDLRGYTF	TGTGCCAGTAGTATGGGGAGGGATTTACGGGGCTACACCTTC
TRBV7-8	.	TRBJ1-2	.	CATQTDPYGYTF	TGTGCCACACAGACAGACCCATATGGCTACACCTTC
TRBV18	.	TRBJ1-2	.	CASSPGEAGYTF	TGTGCCAGCTCACCCGGGGAAGCTGGCTACACCTTC
TRBV28	.	TRBJ1-3	.	CASSSPAVGGSIYF	TGTGCCAGCAGTTCGCCCGCCGTAGGAGGGTCCATATATTTT
TRBV9	TRBD2	TRBJ2-1	.	CASSVSGRAFNEQFF	TGTGCCAGCAGCGTAAGCGGGAGGGCCTTCAATGAGCAGTTCTTC
TRBV7-9	.	TRBJ2-7	.	CASSLAQGSNPYEQYF	TGTGCCAGCAGCTTAGCTCAGGGGAGTAATCCCTACGAGCAGTACTTC
TRBV6-7	.	TRBJ1-4	.	CAIQGADATNEKLFF	TGTGCCATCCAGGGTGCAGATGCAACTAATGAAAAACTGTTTTTT
TRBV30	.	TRBJ2-1	.	CAWTPVREVFNEQFF	TGTGCCTGGACCCCGGTTAGAGAAGTTTTTAATGAGCAGTTCTTC
TRBV27	TRBD2	TRBJ2-1	.	CASRAGGPGNEQFF	TGTGCCAGCAGGGCGGGAGGCCCGGGAAATGAGCAGTTCTTC
TRBV6-1	TRBD1	TRBJ1-2	.	CASSDPRGRGDGYTF	TGTGCCAGCAGTGATCCCAGGGGGCGCGGGGATGGCTACACCTTC
TRBV10-2	TRBD2	TRBJ2-1	.	CASWAGGYYNEQFF	TGCGCCAGCTGGGCGGGAGGGTACTACAATGAGCAGTTCTTC
TRBV28	TRBD2	TRBJ2-1	.	CASSLSLAGAQYNEQFF	TGTGCCAGCAGTTTATCGCTAGCGGGAGCCCAATACAATGAGCAGTTCTTC
TRBV6-5	TRBD2	TRBJ2-7	.	CASKLAGAYEQYF	TGTGCCAGCAAACTAGCGGGGGCCTACGAGCAGTACTTC
TRBV6-5	.	TRBJ1-1	.	CASSYSEGNTEAFF	TGTGCCAGCAGTTACTCAGAGGGGAACACTGAAGCTTTCTTT